These 5 T cell receptor beta chains were all obtained from the same sample, sequenced in a study of blood T cell repertoires in COVID-19. Measured with immunoSEQ multiplex PCR; TCRdb has only the in-frame clones, and not every one. The sample consists of about 85,000 clones, around 87% of them appearing once. What was sequenced was peripheral blood. Receptors originate from a woman at least 80 years old with active or convalescent COVID-19.

J is TRBJ1-1 and V is TRBV3-1 (or the pseudogene TRBV3-2), with D perhaps TRBD1 (5 bases). The V gene lost 0 bases and the J gene lost 3 bases, with 14 bases spanning the gap. The CDR3 is 16 amino acids. Germline values: CDR1 LGHDT, CDR2 YNNKEL (reference sequence). The CDR3 loop is CASSQDWGGKDTEAFF. The CDR3 DNA reads TGTGCCAGCAGCCAAGATTGGGGGGGGAAGGACACTGAAGCTTTCTTT.

The chain carries TRBV18 and TRBJ1-1; D gene unclear. CDR1 KGHSH and CDR2 LQKENI come from the germline V gene. The ends were cut back, 3 bases at V and 0 bases at J, with 5 bases in the middle. This CDR3 has 13 residues. As DNA, the CDR3 is TGTGCCAGCTCACCGTACATGAACACTGAAGCTTTCTTT. Its protein is CASSPYMNTEAFF.

The chain uses TRBV28 and TRBJ1-6; TRBD1 matches at 8 bases. The V gene's germline CDR1 is MDHEN and CDR2 SYDVKM. The CDR3 loop spans 14 amino acids. V lost 5 bases and J lost 10; bases outside the gene matches: 7. The CDR3: CASSPGQGYSPLHF. DNA of the CDR3: TGTGCCAGCAGTCCAGGACAGGGTTACTCACCCCTCCACTTT.

The genes are TRBV10-2 and TRBJ2-7; 10 bases line up with TRBD2. The germline V gene has CDR1 WSHSY and CDR2 SAAADI. Unmatched junction bases numbered 10, after V lost 2 bases and J lost 6 bases. This CDR3 has 16 amino acids. The CDR3 DNA reads TGCGCCAGCAGTGAGGGTGGCCTAGCGGGAGCCGGCGAGCAGTACTTC. This codes for CASSEGGLAGAGEQYF.

The genes are TRBV5-6 and TRBJ1-1; D unresolved. V was trimmed by 4 bases and J by 3 bases, leaving 16 bases between them. CDR3 size: 15 residues. Germline CDR1 SGHDT, CDR2 YYEEEE. In DNA form, the CDR3 reads TGTGCCAGCAGCCAACCGACTAGATGGGACACTGAAGCTTTCTTT. As protein: CASSQPTRWDTEAFF. The whole variable domain, remainder taken from reference TRBV5-6 and TRBJ1-1, is DAGVTQSPTHLIKTRGQQVTLRCSPKSGHDTVSWYQQALGQGPQFIFQYYEEEERQRGNFPDRFSGHQFPNYSSELNVNALLLGDSALYLCASSQPTRWDTEAFFGQGTRLTVV.